There are a few counts of the clone carrying this T cell receptor beta chain. The CDR3 totals 14 residues. Germline-derived CDR1 and CDR2 are SNHLY and FYNNEI. Trimming removed 2 bases at V and 6 bases at J, with 13 bases between. These data come from a study of molecular identifiers for immune sequencing clone quantification. MiXCR, applied by TCRdb to the PCR reads, yields one record per CDR3 protein. Found here are some 100,000 distinct CDR3 sequences, roughly a third of them singletons; the top ten hold 4% to 5%. The sample was naive CD8+ T cells from blood, with Jurkat cell RNA spiked in. This sample's subset: FACS-sorted CD8+CD4-CCR7+CD45RA+ naive T cells. The chain links TRBV2 to TRBJ1-1; D ambiguous. The sequence was obtained from a human donor in good health. Some libraries in this study had Jurkat cell RNA spiked in. The CDR3 region has the DNA TGTGCCAGCAGTGAAACATCCCGGGGTTCTGAAGCTTTCTTT. Translated, it gives CASSETSRGSEAFF.